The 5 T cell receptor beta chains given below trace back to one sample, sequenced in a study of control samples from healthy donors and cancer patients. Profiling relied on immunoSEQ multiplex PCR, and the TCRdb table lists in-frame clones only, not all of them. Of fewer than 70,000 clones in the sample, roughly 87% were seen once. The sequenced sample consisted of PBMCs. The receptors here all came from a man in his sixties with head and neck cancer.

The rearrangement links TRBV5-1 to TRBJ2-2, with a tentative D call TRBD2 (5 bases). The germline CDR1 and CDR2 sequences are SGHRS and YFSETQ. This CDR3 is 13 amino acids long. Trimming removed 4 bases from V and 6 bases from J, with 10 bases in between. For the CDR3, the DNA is TGCGCCAGCAGCGAAGGAGGAGCCGGGGAGCTGTTTTTT. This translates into CASSEGGAGELFF.

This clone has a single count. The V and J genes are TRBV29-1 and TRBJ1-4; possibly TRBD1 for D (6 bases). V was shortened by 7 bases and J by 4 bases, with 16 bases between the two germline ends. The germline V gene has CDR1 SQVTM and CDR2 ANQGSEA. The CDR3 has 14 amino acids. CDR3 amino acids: CSGGGTSDNEKLFF. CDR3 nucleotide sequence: TGCAGCGGGGGTGGGACAAGCGATAATGAAAAACTGTTTTTT.

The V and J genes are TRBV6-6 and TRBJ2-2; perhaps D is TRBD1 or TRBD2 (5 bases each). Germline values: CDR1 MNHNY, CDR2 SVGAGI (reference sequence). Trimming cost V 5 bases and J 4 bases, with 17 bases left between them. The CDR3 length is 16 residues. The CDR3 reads CASSPPGWDGTGELFF. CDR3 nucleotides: TGTGCCAGCAGTCCCCCGGGATGGGACGGCACCGGGGAGCTGTTTTTT.

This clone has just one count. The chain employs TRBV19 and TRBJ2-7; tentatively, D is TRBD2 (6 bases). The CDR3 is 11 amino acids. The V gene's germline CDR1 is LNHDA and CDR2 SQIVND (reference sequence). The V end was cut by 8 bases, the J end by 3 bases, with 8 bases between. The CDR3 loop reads CASGGGYEQYF. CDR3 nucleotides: TGTGCCAGTGGGGGAGGCTACGAGCAGTACTTC.

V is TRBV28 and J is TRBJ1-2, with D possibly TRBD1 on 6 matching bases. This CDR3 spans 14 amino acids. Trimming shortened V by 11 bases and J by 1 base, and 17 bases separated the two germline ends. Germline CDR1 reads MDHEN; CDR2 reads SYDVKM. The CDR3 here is CAASRGGYNYGYTF. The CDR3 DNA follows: TGTGCCGCCTCAAGGGGGGGGTATAACTATGGCTACACCTTC.